What follows describes a single T cell receptor beta chain. Anyone with autoimmune disease history or systemic immunosuppression was excluded. The data originate from a study of OX40 agonist ivuxolimab in advanced cancers. At the level of the study: Ivuxolimab, an antibody acting as an agonist of OX40 (CD134), was used to treat patients. Averaging about 60 years in age, with a range of about 23 to 79, the cohort was 65% to 85% male.

The method was immunoSEQ multiplex PCR; TCRdb's version includes in-frame clones alone and lacks a portion of them. The table lists roughly 20,000 clones, approximately 79% of them singletons. The sequencing used CD4+ or CD8+ T cells sorted from blood, collected in a trial of the OX40 agonist ivuxolimab. This TCR came from an adult with an advanced solid tumor such as melanoma, head and neck, liver or kidney cancer.

The CDR3 is CAWDGTADGYTF. CDR3 bases: TGTGCCTGGGATGGGACAGCCGATGGCTACACCTTC. The genes are TRBV30 and TRBJ1-2; 7 bases line up with TRBD1. CDR3 length: 12 residues. V was pared by 5 bases and J by 6 bases, with 6 bases of the junction left unmatched. CDR1 and CDR2 from the germline V gene are GTSNPN and SVGIG (reference sequence).